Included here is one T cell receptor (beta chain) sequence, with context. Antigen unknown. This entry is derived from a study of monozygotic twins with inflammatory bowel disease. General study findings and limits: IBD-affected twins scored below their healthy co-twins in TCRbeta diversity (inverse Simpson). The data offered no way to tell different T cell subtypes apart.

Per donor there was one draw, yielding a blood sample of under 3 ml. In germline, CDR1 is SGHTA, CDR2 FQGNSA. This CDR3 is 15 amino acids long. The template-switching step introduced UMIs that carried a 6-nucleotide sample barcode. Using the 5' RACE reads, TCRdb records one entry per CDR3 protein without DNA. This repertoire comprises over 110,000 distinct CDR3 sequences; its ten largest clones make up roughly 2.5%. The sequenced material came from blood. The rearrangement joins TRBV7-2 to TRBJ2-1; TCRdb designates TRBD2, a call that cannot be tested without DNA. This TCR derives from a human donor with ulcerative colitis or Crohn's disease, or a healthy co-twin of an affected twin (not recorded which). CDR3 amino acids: CASSFQRGGWNEQFF. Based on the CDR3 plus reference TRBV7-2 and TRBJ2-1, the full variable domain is GAGVSQSPSNKVTEKGKDVELRCDPISGHTALYWYRQSLGQGLEFLIYFQGNSAPDKSGLPSDRFSAERTGGSVSTLTIQRTQQEDSAVYLCASSFQRGGWNEQFFGPGTRLTVL.